This is a list of T cell receptor beta chains from one sample in a study of identifying expanded T cells in peripheral blood. Measured with immunoSEQ multiplex PCR; TCRdb has only the in-frame clones, and not every one. The sample contains under 85,000 clones, around 84% of which appear only once. Sample: blood. The receptors stem from a person between 18 and 75 years old in good health. Each CDR3 is given without its conserved first and last residue.

v_call | cdr3_aa
TRBV11-2 | ASSLVPGNQPQH
TRBV9 | ASSVGGQGTGDGYT
TRBV4-1 | ASSQAGGQETQY
TRBV10-3 | AISDRQQRGTDTQY
TRBV29-1 | SVDFATGELF
TRBV19 | ASSIDGLIYNEQF
TRBV6-5 | ASSEQGAQETQY
TRBV5-4 | ASSLPPTSYNEQF
TRBV20-1 | SAIPGAEAF
TRBV27 | ASRGKSGQGWMDEQY
TRBV5-1 | ASSDDREIPEAF
TRBV11-2 | ASSLGRDRTHYGYT
TRBV7-9 | ASSFQSTDTQY
TRBV2 | AIPGPRTARGRDNEQF
TRBV19 | ASSVVGDEQY
TRBV11-3 | ASSLSTDTQY
TRBV7-6 | ASSFGLAGGPETDTQY